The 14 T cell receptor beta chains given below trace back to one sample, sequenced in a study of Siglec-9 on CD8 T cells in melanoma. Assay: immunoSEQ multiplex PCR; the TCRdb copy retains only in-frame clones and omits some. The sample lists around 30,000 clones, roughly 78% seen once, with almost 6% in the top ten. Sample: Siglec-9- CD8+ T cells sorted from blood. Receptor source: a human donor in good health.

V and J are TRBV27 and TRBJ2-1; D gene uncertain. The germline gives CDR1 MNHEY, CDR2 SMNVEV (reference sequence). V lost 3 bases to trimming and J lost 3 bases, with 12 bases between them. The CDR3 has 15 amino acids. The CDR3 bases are TGTGCCAGCAGTTTGGGGTGGGATTACTACAATGAGCAGTTCTTC. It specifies CASSLGWDYYNEQFF.

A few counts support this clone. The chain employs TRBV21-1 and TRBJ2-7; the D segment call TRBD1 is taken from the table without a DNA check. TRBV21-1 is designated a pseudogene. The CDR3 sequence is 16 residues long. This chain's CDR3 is CASSTYRGRGSYEQYV. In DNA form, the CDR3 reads TGTGCCAGCAGCACCTACAGGGGAAGGGGGTCCTACGAGCAGTACGTC.

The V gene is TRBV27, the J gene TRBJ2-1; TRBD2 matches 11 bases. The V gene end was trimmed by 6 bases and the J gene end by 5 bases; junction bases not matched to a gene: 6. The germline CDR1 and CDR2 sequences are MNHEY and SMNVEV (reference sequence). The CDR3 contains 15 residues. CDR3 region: CASRPLAGGNNEQFF. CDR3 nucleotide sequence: TGTGCCAGCAGACCGCTAGCGGGGGGAAACAATGAGCAGTTCTTC.

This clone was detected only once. The CDR3 loop reads CASSPRTVSGANVLTF. The CDR3 DNA is TGTGCCAGCAGCCCCCGGACAGTTTCTGGGGCCAACGTCCTGACTTTC. V gene TRBV14 combines with J gene TRBJ2-6; D perhaps matches TRBD1 (6 bases). V was clipped by 4 bases and J by 1 base, with 11 bases between them. This CDR3 has 16 residues. Germline V CDR1 and CDR2: SGHDN, FVKESK.

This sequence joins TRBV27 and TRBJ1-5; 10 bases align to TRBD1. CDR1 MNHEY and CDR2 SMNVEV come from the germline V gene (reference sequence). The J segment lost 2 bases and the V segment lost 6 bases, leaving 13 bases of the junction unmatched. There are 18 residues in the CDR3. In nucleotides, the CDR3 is TGTGCCAGCAGGAAACTTGGGACCGGGACAGGGGGCAATCAGCCCCAGCATTTT. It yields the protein CASRKLGTGTGGNQPQHF.

The CDR3 nucleotides read TGCGCCAGCAGCTCCCACCCCTGGGTAATGGAGACCCAGTACTTC. Translated, it gives CASSSHPWVMETQYF. The V and J genes are TRBV5-1 and TRBJ2-5; D not certain. Trimming removed 3 bases from V and 5 bases from J, with 17 bases in between. The CDR3 totals 15 residues. Germline V lookup: CDR1 SGHRS, CDR2 YFSETQ.

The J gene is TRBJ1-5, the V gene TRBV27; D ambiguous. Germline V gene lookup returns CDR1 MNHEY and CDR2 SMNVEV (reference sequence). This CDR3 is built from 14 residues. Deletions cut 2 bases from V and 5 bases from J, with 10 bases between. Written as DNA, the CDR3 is TGTGCCAGCAGTTTAAGAGGAACGCATCAGCCCCAGCATTTT. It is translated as CASSLRGTHQPQHF.

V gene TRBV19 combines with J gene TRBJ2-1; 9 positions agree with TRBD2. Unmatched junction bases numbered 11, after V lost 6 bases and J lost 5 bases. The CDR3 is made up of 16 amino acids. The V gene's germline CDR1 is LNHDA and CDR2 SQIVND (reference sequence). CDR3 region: CASSSLSGSGNNEQFF. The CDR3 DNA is TGTGCCAGTAGCTCTCTTAGCGGGAGTGGGAACAATGAGCAGTTCTTC.

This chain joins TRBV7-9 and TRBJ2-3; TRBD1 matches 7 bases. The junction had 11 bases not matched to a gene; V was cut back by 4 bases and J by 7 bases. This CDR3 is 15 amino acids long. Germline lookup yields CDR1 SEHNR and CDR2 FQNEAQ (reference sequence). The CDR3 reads CASSSSGQSMHTQYF. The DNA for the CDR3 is TGTGCCAGCAGCTCCTCGGGACAGTCCATGCATACGCAGTATTTT. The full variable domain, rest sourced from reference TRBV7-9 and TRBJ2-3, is DTGVSQNPRHKITKRGQNVTFRCDPISEHNRLYWYRQTLGQGPEFLTYFQNEAQLEKSRLLSDRFSAERPKGSFSTLEIQRTEQGDSAMYLCASSSSGQSMHTQYFGPGTRLTVL.

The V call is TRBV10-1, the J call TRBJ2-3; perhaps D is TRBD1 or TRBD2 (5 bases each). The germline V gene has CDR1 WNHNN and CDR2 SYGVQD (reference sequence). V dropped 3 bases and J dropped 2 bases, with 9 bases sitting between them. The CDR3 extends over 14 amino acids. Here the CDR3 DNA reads TGCGCCAGCAGTGATCAGGGACCCACAGATACGCAGTATTTT. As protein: CASSDQGPTDTQYF.

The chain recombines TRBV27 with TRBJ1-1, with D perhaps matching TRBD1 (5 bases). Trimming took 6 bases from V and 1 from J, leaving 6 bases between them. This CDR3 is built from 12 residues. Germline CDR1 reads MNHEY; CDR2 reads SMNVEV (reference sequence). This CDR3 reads CASSRANTEAFF. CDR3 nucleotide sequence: TGTGCCAGCAGCAGGGCGAACACTGAAGCTTTCTTT.

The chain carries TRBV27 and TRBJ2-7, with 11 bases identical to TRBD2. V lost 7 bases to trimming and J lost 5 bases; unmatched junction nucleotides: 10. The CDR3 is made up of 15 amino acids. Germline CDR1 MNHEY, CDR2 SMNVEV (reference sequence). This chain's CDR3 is CASKRLAGGTNEQYF. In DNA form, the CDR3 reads TGTGCCAGCAAGAGGCTAGCGGGGGGTACTAACGAGCAGTACTTC.

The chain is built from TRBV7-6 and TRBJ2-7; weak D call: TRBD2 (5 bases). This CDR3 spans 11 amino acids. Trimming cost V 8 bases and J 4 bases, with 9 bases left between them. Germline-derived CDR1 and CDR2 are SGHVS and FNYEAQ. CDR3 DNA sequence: TGTGCCAGCGGGTCGGGGTACGAGCAGTACTTC. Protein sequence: CASGSGYEQYF.

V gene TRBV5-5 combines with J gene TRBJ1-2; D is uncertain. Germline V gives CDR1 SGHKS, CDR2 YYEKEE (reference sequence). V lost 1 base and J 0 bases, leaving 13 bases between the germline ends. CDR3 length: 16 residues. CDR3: CASSLSKRAANYGYTF. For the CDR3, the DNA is TGTGCCAGCAGCTTGAGCAAGCGAGCCGCTAACTATGGCTACACCTTC.